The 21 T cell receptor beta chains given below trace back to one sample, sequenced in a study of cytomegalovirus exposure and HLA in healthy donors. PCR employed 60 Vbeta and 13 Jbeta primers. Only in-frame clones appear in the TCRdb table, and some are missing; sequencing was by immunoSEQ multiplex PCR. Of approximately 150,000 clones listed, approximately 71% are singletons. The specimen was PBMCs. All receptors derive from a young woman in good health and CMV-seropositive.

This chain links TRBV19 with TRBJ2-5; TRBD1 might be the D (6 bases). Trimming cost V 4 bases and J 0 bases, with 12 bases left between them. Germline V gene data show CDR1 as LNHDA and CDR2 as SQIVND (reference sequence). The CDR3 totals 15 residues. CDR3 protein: CASSTGTRYQETQYF. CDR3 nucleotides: TGTGCCAGTAGTACCGGGACAAGGTACCAAGAGACCCAGTACTTC.

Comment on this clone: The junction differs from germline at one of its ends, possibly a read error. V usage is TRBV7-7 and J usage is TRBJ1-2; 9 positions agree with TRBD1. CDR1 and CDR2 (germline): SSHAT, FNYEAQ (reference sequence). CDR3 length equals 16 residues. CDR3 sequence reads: CASSLLPGQGVNGYTF. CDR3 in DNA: TGTGCTAGCAGCTTACTACCGGGACAGGGAGTTAATGGCTACACCTTC.

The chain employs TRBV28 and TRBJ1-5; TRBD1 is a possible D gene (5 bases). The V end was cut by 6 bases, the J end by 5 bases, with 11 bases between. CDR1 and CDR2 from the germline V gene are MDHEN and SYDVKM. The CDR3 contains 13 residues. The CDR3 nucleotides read TGTGCCAGCAGCCTCGACAGATATCAGCCCCAGCATTTT. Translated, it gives CASSLDRYQPQHF.

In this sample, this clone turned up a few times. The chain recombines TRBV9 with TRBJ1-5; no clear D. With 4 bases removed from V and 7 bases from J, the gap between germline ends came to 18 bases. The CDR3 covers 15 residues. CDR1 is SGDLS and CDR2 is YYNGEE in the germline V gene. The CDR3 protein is CASSQEGYAWQPQHF. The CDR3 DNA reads TGTGCCAGCAGCCAGGAGGGCTATGCGTGGCAGCCCCAGCATTTT.

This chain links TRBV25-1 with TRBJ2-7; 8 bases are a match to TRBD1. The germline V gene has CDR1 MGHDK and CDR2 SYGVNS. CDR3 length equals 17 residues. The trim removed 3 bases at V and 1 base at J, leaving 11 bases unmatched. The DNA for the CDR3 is TGTGCCAGCAGTGATTACGGACAGGGCCGGGCTTCCTACGAGCAGTACTTC. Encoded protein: CASSDYGQGRASYEQYF.

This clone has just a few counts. In nucleotides, the CDR3 is TGTGCCTGGAGTGTAGGGACTAGCGGTACCGGGGAGCTGTTTTTT. This encodes CAWSVGTSGTGELFF. The V call is TRBV30, the J call TRBJ2-2, with 11 bases fitting TRBD2. The CDR3 is made up of 15 amino acids. Germline loops: CDR1 GTSNPN, CDR2 SVGIG (reference sequence). The ends lost 0 bases at V and 5 bases at J; junction bases unmatched: 2.

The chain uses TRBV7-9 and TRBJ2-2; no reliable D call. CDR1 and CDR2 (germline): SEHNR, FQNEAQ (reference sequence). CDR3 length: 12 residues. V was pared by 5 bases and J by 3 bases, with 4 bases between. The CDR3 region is CASSLYTGELFF. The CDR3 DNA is TGTGCCAGCAGCCTATACACCGGGGAGCTGTTTTTT.

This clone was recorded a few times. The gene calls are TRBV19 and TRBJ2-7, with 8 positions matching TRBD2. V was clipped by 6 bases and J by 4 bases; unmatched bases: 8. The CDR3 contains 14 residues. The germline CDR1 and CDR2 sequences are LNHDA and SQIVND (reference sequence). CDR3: CASSPRGGQYEQYF. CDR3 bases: TGTGCCAGTAGCCCCCGCGGGGGGCAGTACGAGCAGTACTTC.

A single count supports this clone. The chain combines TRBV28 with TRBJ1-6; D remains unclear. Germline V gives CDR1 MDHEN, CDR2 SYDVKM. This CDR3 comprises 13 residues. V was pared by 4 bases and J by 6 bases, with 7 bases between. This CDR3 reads CASSSPLNSPLHF. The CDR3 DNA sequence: TGTGCCAGCAGTTCCCCCCTTAATTCACCCCTCCACTTT.

CDR3 residues: CASSPTGGYGYTF. The CDR3, as DNA: TGCGCCAGCAGCCCTACAGGGGGCTATGGCTACACCTTC. This chain joins TRBV5-1 and TRBJ1-2; the match to TRBD1 covers 8 bases. The CDR3 runs 13 residues. The V segment lost 4 bases and the J segment 4 bases; nucleotides outside the gene matches: 3. Germline-derived CDR1 and CDR2 are SGHRS and YFSETQ.

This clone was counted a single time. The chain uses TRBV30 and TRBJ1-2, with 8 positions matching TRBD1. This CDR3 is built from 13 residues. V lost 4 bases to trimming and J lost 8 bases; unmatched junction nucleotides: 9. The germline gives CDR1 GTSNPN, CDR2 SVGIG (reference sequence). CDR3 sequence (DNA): TGTGCCTGGACGTCACAGGGGGTCGGGGGCTACACCTTC. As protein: CAWTSQGVGGYTF. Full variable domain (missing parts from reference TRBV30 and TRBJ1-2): SQTIHQWPATLVQPVGSPLSLECTVEGTSNPNLYWYRQAAGRGLQLLFYSVGIGQISSEVPQNLSASRPQDRQFILSSKKLLLSDSGFYLCAWTSQGVGGYTFGSGTRLTVV.

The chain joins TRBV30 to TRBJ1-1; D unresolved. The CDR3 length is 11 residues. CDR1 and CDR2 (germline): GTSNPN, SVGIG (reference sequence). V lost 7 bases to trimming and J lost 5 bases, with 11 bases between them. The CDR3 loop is CASSDRTEAFF. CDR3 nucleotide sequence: TGTGCCTCCTCTGATCGGACTGAAGCTTTCTTT.

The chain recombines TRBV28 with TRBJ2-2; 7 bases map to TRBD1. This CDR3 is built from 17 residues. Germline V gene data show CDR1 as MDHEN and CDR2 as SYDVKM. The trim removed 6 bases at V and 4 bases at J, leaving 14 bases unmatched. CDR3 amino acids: CASSRRTGAVFTGELFF. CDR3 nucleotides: TGTGCCAGCAGCCGCCGCACAGGGGCGGTTTTCACCGGGGAGCTGTTTTTT.

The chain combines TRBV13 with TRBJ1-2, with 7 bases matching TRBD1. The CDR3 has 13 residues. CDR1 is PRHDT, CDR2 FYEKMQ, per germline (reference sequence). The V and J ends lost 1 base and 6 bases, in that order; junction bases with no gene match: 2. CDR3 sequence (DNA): TGTGCCAGCAGCTTAGTTCAGGGGGATGGCTACACCTTC. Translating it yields CASSLVQGDGYTF.

The CDR3 reads CASSPWTSGGYEQYF. The DNA for the CDR3 is TGTGCCAGCAGCCCTTGGACTAGCGGCGGCTACGAGCAGTACTTC. The chain recombines TRBV9 with TRBJ2-7; TRBD2 matches 10 bases. The germline V gene has CDR1 SGDLS and CDR2 YYNGEE. Losses at the gene ends were 4 bases for V and 3 bases for J; bases not matched to a gene: 7. CDR3 size: 15 residues. Looking up the rest from reference TRBV9 and TRBJ2-7 gives the full variable domain: DSGVTQTPKHLITATGQRVTLRCSPRSGDLSVYWYQQSLDQGLQFLIQYYNGEERAKGNILERFSAQQFPDLHSELNLSSLELGDSALYFCASSPWTSGGYEQYFGPGTRLTVT.

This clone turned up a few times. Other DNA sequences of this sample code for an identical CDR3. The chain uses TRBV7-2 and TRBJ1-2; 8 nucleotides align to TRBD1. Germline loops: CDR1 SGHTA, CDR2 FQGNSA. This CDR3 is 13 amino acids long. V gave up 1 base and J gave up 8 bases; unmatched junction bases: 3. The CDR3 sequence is CASSLGQGRGYTF. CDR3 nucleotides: TGTGCCAGCAGCTTAGGACAGGGGAGGGGCTACACCTTC. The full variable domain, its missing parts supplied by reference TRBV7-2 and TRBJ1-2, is GAGVSQSPSNKVTEKGKDVELRCDPISGHTALYWYRQSLGQGLEFLIYFQGNSAPDKSGLPSDRFSAERTGGSVSTLTIQRTQQEDSAVYLCASSLGQGRGYTFGSGTRLTVV.

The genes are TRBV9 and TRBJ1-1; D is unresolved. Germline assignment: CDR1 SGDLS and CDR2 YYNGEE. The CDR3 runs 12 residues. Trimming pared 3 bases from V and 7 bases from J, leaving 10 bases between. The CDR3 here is CASSARLGEAFF. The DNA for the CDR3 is TGTGCCAGCAGCGCCCGACTCGGTGAAGCTTTCTTT. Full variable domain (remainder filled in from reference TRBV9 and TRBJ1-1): DSGVTQTPKHLITATGQRVTLRCSPRSGDLSVYWYQQSLDQGLQFLIQYYNGEERAKGNILERFSAQQFPDLHSELNLSSLELGDSALYFCASSARLGEAFFGQGTRLTVV.

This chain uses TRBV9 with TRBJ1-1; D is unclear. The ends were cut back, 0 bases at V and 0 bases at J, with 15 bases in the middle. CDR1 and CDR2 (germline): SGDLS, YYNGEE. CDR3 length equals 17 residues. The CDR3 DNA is TGTGCCAGCAGCGTAGCTGACCGGGTAGGTGTGAACACTGAAGCTTTCTTT. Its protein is CASSVADRVGVNTEAFF.

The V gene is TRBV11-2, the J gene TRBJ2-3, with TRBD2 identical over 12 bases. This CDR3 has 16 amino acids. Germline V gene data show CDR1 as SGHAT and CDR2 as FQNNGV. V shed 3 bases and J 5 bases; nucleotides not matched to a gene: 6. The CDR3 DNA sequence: TGTGCCAGCAGCTTTACGACTAGCGGGGGAGGAGATACGCAGTATTTT. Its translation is CASSFTTSGGGDTQYF.

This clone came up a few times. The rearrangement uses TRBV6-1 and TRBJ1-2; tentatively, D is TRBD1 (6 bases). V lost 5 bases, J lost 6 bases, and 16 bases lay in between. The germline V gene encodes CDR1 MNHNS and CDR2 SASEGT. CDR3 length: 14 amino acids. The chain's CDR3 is CASSSQGYYHGYTF. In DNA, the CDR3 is TGTGCCAGCAGTTCACAGGGTTACTACCATGGCTACACCTTC.

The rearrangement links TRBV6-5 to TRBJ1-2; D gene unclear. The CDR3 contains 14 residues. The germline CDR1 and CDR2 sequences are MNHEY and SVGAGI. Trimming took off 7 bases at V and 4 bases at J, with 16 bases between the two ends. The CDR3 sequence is CASTNGVSGYGYTF. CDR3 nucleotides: TGTGCCAGCACAAACGGGGTCAGTGGCTATGGCTACACCTTC.